This entry lists 3 T cell receptor beta chains sequenced from one sample in a study of CD8 T cells in Susac syndrome. The authors reverse transcribed roughly 0.5 to 1 ug RNA with random hexamers. TCRdb re-derived calls from the immunoSEQ multiplex PCR reads in MiXCR, one entry per CDR3 protein. This sample yields about 190,000 distinct CDR3 sequences, of which 85% to 95% are seen a single time; about 0.15% belongs to the top ten. The sample was CD8+ T cells from PBMCs. These receptors were obtained from a human donor with Susac syndrome.

CDR3 in amino acids: CSVVGQMNTEAFF. The CDR3 coding sequence is TGCAGCGTTGTTGGACAGATGAACACTGAAGCTTTCTTT. V usage is TRBV29-1 and J usage is TRBJ1-1, with D possibly TRBD1 on 6 matching bases. Germline lookup yields CDR1 SQVTM and CDR2 ANQGSEA. V lost 4 bases, J lost 0 bases, and 9 bases lay in between. The CDR3 extends over 13 amino acids.

The CDR3 bases are TGTGCCAGCAGCCAGACAGGAGCGAACACTGAAGCTTTCTTT. It translates to CASSQTGANTEAFF. The chain couples TRBV3-1 to TRBJ1-1; a possible D gene is TRBD1 (6 bases). The CDR3 has 14 residues. The ends were cut back, 3 bases at V and 1 base at J, with 9 bases in the middle. Germline V gene data show CDR1 as LGHDT and CDR2 as YNNKEL (reference sequence). Full variable domain (remainder filled in from reference TRBV3-1 and TRBJ1-1): DTAVSQTPKYLVTQMGNDKSIKCEQNLGHDTMYWYKQDSKKFLKIMFSYNNKELIINETVPNRFSPKSPDKAHLNLHINSLELGDSAVYFCASSQTGANTEAFFGQGTRLTVV.

The chain recombines TRBV20-1 with TRBJ1-5, with TRBD1 identical over 7 bases. V shed 7 bases, J shed 4 bases, and the junction held 10 bases outside the gene matches. The CDR3 covers 14 residues. Germline values: CDR1 DFQATT, CDR2 SNEGSKA (reference sequence). The CDR3 protein is CSVRGNRGNQPQHF. CDR3 DNA: TGCAGTGTTAGGGGGAACAGGGGAAATCAGCCCCAGCATTTT.